This paragraph covers one TCR beta chain sequence. The data were taken from a study of control samples from healthy donors and cancer patients. The method was immunoSEQ multiplex PCR; TCRdb's version includes in-frame clones alone and lacks a portion of them. The data contain tens of thousands of clones, 80% to 90% of them singletons. This CDR3 is built from 16 residues. V dropped 6 bases and J dropped 2; count of bases not matched to a gene: 12. Germline CDR1 and CDR2: KGHSH and LQKENI. This receptor was taken from a woman between 50 and 59 years old with head and neck cancer. The chain employs TRBV18 and TRBJ1-1; 7 bases match TRBD1. Source material: PBMCs. The CDR3 sequence: CASSLLPRDSNTEAFF. CDR3 DNA sequence: TGTGCCAGCTCTCTTCTCCCTCGGGACAGCAACACTGAAGCTTTCTTT.